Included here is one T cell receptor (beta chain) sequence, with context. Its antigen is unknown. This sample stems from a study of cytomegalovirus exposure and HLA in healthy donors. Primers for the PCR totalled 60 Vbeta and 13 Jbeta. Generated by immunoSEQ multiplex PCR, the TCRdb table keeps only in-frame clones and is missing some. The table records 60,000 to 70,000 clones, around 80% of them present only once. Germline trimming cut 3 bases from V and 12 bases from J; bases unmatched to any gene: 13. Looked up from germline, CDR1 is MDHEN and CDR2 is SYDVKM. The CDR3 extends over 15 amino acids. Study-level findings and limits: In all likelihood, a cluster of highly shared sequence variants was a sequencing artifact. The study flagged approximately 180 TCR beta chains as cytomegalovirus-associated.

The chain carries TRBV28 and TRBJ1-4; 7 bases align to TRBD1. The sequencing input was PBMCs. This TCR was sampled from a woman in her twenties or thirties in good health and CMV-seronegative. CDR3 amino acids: CASSFPRQGRRELFF. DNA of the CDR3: TGTGCCAGCAGTTTCCCCCGACAGGGCCGTCGGGAACTGTTTTTT.